This T cell receptor (beta chain) was sequenced in a study of post-analysis software for immune sequencing data. Trimming removed 5 bases at V and 13 bases at J, with 21 bases between. The germline V gene encodes CDR1 LNHNV and CDR2 YYDKDF (reference sequence). The CDR3 is 14 amino acids. cDNA libraries of TCR beta carried unique molecular identifiers. MiXCR, run by TCRdb on the PCR reads, gives a single entry per CDR3 protein. The repertoire holds hundreds of thousands of distinct CDR3 sequences, with about 27% as singletons. Study-level findings and limits: Five or six TRBV segments appeared more often in patients than in controls, and TRBV5-6, TRBV5-1 and TRBV20-1 were among these. Pronounced co-clustering by F measure was evident among identically batched samples.

Of note for this clonotype: As yet, its antigen is unknown.

The TCR comes from a girl between 10 and 17 years old with multiple sclerosis. Source material: blood. The chain combines TRBV15 with TRBJ2-4; no reliable D call. CDR3 region: CATSSLLSHYGQYF. DNA for the CDR3: TGTGCCACCAGCTCCTTATTATCGCACTACGGGCAGTACTTC.